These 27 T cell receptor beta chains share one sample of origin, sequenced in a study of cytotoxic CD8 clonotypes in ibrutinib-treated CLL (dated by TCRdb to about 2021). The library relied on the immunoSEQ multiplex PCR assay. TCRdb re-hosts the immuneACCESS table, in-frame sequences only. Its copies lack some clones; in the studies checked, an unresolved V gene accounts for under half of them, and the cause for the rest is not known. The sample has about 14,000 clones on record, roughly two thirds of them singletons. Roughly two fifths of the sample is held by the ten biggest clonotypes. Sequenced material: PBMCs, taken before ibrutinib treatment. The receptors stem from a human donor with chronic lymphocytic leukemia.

DNA for the CDR3: TGTGCCAGCAGCCCCACGGACAGGGGGTTAATGAACACTGAAGCTTTCTTT. Its translation is CASSPTDRGLMNTEAFF. V and J are TRBV5-6 and TRBJ1-1; 10 positions agree with TRBD1. In germline, CDR1 is SGHDT, CDR2 YYEEEE. V lost 4 bases and J lost 0; bases outside the gene matches: 9. The length of the CDR3 is 17 residues.

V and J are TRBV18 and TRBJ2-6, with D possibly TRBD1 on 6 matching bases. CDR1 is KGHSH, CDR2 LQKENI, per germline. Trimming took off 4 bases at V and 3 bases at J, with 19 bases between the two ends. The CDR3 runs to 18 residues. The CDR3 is CASSRQWTEGIGANVLTF. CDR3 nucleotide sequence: TGTGCCAGCTCACGACAATGGACAGAAGGGATTGGGGCCAACGTCCTGACTTTC.

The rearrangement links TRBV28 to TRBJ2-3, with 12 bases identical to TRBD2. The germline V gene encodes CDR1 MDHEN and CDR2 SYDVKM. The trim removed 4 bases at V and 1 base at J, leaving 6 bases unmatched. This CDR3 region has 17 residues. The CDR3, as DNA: TGTGCCAGCAGTTCACATCGGACTAGCGGGGGCACAGATACGCAGTATTTT. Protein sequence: CASSSHRTSGGTDTQYF.

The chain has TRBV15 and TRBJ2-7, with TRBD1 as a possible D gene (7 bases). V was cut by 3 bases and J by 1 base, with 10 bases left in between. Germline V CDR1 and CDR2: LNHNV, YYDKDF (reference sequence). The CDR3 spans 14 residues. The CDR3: CATSREGQSYEQYF. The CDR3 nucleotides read TGTGCCACCAGCAGGGAGGGACAGTCCTACGAGCAGTACTTC.

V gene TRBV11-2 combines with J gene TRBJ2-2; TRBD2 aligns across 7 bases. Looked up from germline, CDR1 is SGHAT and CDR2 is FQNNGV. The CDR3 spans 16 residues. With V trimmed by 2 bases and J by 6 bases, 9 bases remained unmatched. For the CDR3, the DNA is TGTGCCAGCAGCTTAATTGGCGGGGGAGGAGCCGGGGAGCTGTTTTTT. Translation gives CASSLIGGGGAGELFF. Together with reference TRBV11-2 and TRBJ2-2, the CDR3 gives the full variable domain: EAGVAQSPRYKIIEKRQSVAFWCNPISGHATLYWYQQILGQGPKLLIQFQNNGVVDDSQLPKDRFSAERLKGVDSTLKIQPAKLEDSAVYLCASSLIGGGGAGELFFGEGSRLTVL.

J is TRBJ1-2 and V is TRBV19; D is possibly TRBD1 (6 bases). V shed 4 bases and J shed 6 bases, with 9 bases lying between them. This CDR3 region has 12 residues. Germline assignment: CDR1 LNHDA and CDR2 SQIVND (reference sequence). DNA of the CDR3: TGTGCCAGTAGTAGGGAGGGGGATGGCTACACCTTC. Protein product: CASSREGDGYTF.

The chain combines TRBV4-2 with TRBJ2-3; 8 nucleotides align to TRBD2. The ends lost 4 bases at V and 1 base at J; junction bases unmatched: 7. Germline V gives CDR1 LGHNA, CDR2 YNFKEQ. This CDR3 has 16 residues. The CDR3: CASSLRLAIRTDTQYF. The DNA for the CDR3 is TGTGCCAGCAGCCTCAGACTAGCGATACGCACAGATACGCAGTATTTT.

CDR3 residues: CSVELTGRNTEAFF. CDR3 nucleotide sequence: TGCAGCGTCGAACTGACAGGGAGGAACACTGAAGCTTTCTTT. The chain links TRBV29-1 to TRBJ1-1, with 7 bases matching TRBD1. The CDR3 runs 14 residues. V shed 6 bases, J shed 1 base, and the junction held 8 bases outside the gene matches. Germline V CDR1 and CDR2: SQVTM, ANQGSEA.

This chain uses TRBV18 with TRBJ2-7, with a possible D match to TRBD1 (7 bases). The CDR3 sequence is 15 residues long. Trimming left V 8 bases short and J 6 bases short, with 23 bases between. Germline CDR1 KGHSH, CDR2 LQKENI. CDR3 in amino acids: CASRSGGQSIFEQYF. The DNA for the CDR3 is TGTGCCAGCCGGTCCGGGGGACAGTCTATTTTCGAGCAGTACTTC.

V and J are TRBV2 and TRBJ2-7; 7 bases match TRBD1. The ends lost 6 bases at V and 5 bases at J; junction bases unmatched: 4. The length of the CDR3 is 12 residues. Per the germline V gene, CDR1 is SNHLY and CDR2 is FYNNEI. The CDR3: CASRGTVDEQYF. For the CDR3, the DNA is TGTGCCAGCAGGGGGACAGTGGACGAGCAGTACTTC.

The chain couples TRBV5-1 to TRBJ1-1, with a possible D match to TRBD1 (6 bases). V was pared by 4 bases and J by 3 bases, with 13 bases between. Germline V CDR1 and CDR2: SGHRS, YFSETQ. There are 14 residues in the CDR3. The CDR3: CASSLGQGHTEAFF. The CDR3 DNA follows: TGCGCCAGCAGCCTGGGACAAGGGCACACTGAAGCTTTCTTT.

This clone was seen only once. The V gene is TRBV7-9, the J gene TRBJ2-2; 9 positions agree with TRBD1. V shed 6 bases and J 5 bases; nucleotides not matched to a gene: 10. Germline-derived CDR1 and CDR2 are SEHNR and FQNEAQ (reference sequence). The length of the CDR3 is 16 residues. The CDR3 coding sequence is TGTGCCAGCAGTAGGAACAGGGGGCAATTGACCGGGGAGCTGTTTTTT. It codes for CASSRNRGQLTGELFF.

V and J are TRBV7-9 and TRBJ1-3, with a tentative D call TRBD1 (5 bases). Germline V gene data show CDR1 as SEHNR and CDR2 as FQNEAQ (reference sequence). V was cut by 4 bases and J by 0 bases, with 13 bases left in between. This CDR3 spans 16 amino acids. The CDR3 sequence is CASSSTRVSSGNTIYF. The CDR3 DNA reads TGTGCCAGCAGCTCTACCAGGGTCAGCTCTGGAAACACCATATATTTT.

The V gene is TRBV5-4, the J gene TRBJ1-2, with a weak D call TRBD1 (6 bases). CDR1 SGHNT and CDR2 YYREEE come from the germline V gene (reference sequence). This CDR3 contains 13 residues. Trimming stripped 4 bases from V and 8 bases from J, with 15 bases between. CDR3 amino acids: CASSPKRGVGYTF. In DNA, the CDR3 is TGTGCCAGCAGCCCCAAGAGGGGGGTGGGCTACACCTTC.

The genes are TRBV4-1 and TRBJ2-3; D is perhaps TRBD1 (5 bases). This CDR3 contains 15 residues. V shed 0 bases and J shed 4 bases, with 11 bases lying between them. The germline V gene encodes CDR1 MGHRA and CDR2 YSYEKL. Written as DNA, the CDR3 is TGCGCCAGCAGCCAAGATAGGCAGGGCCCAGATACGCAGTATTTT. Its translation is CASSQDRQGPDTQYF.

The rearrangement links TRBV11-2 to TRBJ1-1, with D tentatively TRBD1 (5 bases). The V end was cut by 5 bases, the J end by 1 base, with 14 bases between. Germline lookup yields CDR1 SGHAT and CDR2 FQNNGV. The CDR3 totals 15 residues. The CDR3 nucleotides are TGTGCCAGCAGCCCCCCGGGACTTTGGAACACTGAAGCTTTCTTT. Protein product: CASSPPGLWNTEAFF.

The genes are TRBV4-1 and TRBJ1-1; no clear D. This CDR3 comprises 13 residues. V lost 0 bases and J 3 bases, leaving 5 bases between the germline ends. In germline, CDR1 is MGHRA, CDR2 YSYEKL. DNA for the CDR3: TGCGCCAGCAGCCAAGACAGGTACACTGAAGCTTTCTTT. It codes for CASSQDRYTEAFF.

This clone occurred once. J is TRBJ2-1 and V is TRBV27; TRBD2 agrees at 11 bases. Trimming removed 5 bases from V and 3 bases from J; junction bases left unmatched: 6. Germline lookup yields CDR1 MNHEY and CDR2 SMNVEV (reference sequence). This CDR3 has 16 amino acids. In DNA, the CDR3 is TGTGCCAGCAGTACCTCCGGGACTAGCGGCTACAATGAGCAGTTCTTC. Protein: CASSTSGTSGYNEQFF.

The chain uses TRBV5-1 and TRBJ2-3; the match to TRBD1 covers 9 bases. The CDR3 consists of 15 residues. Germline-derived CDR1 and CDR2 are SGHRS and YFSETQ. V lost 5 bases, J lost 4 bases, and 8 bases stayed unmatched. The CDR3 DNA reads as TGCGCCAGCAGTAACCCGGGACAGGGCCCAGATACGCAGTATTTT. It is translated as CASSNPGQGPDTQYF.

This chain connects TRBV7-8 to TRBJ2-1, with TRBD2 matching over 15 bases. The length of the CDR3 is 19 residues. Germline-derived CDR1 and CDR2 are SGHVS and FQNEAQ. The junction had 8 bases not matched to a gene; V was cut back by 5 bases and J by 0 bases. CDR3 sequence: CASSPGGLAGGLSYNEQFF. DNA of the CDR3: TGTGCCAGCAGCCCCGGCGGACTAGCGGGGGGGCTCTCCTACAATGAGCAGTTCTTC. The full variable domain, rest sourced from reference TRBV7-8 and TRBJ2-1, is GAGVSQSPRYKVAKRGQDVALRCDPISGHVSLFWYQQALGQGPEFLTYFQNEAQLDKSGLPSDRFFAERPEGSVSTLKIQRTQQEDSAVYLCASSPGGLAGGLSYNEQFFGPGTRLTVL.

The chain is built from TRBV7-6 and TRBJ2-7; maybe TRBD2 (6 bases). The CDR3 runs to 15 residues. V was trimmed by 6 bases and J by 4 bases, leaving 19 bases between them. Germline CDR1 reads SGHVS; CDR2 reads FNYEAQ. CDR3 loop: CASSPGRGGGYEQYF. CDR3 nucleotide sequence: TGTGCCAGCAGTCCCGGCCGGGGAGGAGGGTACGAGCAGTACTTC.

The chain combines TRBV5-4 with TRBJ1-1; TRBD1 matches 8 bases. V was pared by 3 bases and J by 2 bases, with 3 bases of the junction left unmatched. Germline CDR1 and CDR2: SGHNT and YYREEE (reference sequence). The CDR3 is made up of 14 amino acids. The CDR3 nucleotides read TGTGCCAGCAGCTCCGGGACAGGCAACACTGAAGCTTTCTTT. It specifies CASSSGTGNTEAFF.

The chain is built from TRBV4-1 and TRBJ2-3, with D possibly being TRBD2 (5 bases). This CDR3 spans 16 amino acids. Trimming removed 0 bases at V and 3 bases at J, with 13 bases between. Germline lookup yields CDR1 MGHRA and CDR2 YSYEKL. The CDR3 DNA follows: TGCGCCAGCAGCCAAGATGGCGGCCTAGCAACAGATACGCAGTATTTT. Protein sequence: CASSQDGGLATDTQYF.

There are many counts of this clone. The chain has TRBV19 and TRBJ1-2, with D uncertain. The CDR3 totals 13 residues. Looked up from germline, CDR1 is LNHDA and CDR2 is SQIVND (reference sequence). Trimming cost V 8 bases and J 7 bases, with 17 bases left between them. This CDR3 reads CASGSVPTFGYTF. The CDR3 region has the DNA TGTGCCAGTGGCAGCGTACCGACATTTGGCTACACCTTC. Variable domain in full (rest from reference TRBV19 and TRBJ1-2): DGGITQSPKYLFRKEGQNVTLSCEQNLNHDAMYWYRQDPGQGLRLIYYSQIVNDFQKGDIAEGYSVSREKKESFPLTVTSAQKNPTAFYLCASGSVPTFGYTFGSGTRLTVV.

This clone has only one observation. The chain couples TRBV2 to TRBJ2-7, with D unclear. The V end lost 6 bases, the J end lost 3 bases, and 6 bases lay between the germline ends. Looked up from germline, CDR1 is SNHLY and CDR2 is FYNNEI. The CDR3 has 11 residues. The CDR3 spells CASSRGYEQYF. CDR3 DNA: TGTGCCAGCAGCCGAGGCTACGAGCAGTACTTC.

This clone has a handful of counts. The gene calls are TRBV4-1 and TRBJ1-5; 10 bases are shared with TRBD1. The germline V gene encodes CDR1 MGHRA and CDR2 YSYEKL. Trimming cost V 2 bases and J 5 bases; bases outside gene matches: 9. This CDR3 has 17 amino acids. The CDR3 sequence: CASSQPDSDRGHQPQHF. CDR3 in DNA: TGCGCCAGCAGCCAACCCGACTCCGACAGGGGGCATCAGCCCCAGCATTTT.

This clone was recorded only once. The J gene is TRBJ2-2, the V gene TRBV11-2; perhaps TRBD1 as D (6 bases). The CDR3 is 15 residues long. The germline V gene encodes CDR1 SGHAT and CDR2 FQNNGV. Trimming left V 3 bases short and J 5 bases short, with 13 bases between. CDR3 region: CASSFRGPDTGELFF. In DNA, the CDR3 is TGTGCCAGCAGCTTCAGGGGCCCTGATACCGGGGAGCTGTTTTTT.